The 32 T cell receptor beta chains listed next were all sequenced from one sample in a study of control samples from healthy donors and cancer patients. The protocol was immunoSEQ multiplex PCR, while the TCRdb copy is restricted to in-frame clones and leaves out a portion. The sample lists tens of thousands of clones, 91% occurring once. The specimen sequenced was PBMCs. The receptors stem from a man aged 50 or older with lung cancer.

The chain is built from TRBV5-5 and TRBJ1-1, with D perhaps TRBD1 (6 bases). V was clipped by 1 base and J by 7 bases, with 14 bases between them. Per the germline V gene, CDR1 is SGHKS and CDR2 is YYEKEE (reference sequence). This CDR3 comprises 14 residues. The CDR3 nucleotides are TGTGCCAGCAGCTTGTCTCCAGGGGCTAATGAAGCTTTCTTT. Its translation is CASSLSPGANEAFF.

The chain uses TRBV7-2 and TRBJ1-2; possible D gene TRBD1, 6 bases. V lost 1 base and J 1 base, leaving 13 bases between the germline ends. Germline CDR1 is SGHTA and CDR2 is FQGNSA. CDR3 length: 16 amino acids. CDR3 amino acids: CASSLVGGGDNYGYTF. Written as DNA, the CDR3 is TGTGCCAGCAGCTTAGTAGGGGGAGGAGATAACTATGGCTACACCTTC.

This clone occurred a few times. This chain links TRBV5-1 with TRBJ2-7, with D possibly matching TRBD2 (5 bases). The V end lost 4 bases, the J end lost 2 bases, and 10 bases lay between the germline ends. Per the germline V gene, CDR1 is SGHRS and CDR2 is YFSETQ. The CDR3 consists of 13 residues. CDR3 nucleotide sequence: TGCGCCAGCAGCCAGGACGGGACCTACGAGCAGTACTTC. Its translation is CASSQDGTYEQYF.

The V and J genes are TRBV18 and TRBJ2-7; TRBD1 might be the D (6 bases). Germline V gene data show CDR1 as KGHSH and CDR2 as LQKENI. V was shortened by 2 bases and J by 0 bases, with 14 bases between the two germline ends. This CDR3 contains 16 residues. The CDR3 here is CASSPGQRQGSYEQYF. The DNA of the CDR3 is TGTGCCAGCTCACCAGGACAGCGCCAGGGCTCCTACGAGCAGTACTTC.

With respect to this clone: Other DNA sequences in this specimen translate into the identical CDR3. This chain uses TRBV6-5 with TRBJ1-1; D possibly corresponds to TRBD1 (6 bases). The germline V and J ends were trimmed by 2 bases and 5 bases, with 12 bases remaining between them. The CDR3 contains 14 residues. Germline V gives CDR1 MNHEY, CDR2 SVGAGI. The CDR3 region is CASSYGGLGTEAFF. The DNA of the CDR3 is TGTGCCAGCAGTTACGGGGGCTTGGGGACTGAAGCTTTCTTT.

J is TRBJ2-7 and V is TRBV10-3, with 8 bases lining up with TRBD2. The CDR3 runs to 14 residues. J gave up 2 bases and V 2 bases, and 2 bases lay outside the gene matches. Germline-derived CDR1 and CDR2 are ENHRY and SYGVKD. The CDR3 bases are TGTGCCATCAGTGAGAGCGGGGGTACCTACGAGCAGTACTTC. As protein: CAISESGGTYEQYF.

The rearrangement uses TRBV11-2 and TRBJ2-3; 8 positions match TRBD2. The CDR3 consists of 18 residues. The germline CDR1 and CDR2 sequences are SGHAT and FQNNGV. V trimming: 2 bases; J trimming: 2 bases; junction bases outside the gene matches: 12. The CDR3 sequence is CASSLNPTSGPITDTQYF. In nucleotides, the CDR3 is TGTGCCAGCAGCTTAAATCCCACTAGCGGACCAATCACAGATACGCAGTATTTT.

This clone was detected only once. V gene TRBV3-1 (or the pseudogene TRBV3-2) combines with J gene TRBJ1-1; D not certain. Germline V CDR1 and CDR2: LGHDT, YNNKEL (reference sequence). V lost 3 bases and J 3 bases, leaving 2 bases between the germline ends. There are 11 residues in the CDR3. In DNA form, the CDR3 reads TGTGCCAGCAGCCAGTACACTGAAGCTTTCTTT. Translation gives CASSQYTEAFF.

The rearrangement uses TRBV6-2 or TRBV6-3 and TRBJ1-4; D is unresolved. The CDR3 has 14 residues. The germline V gene has CDR1 MNHEY and CDR2 SVGEGT. Trimming pared 6 bases from V and 0 bases from J, leaving 8 bases between. CDR3 sequence reads: CASSDHATNEKLFF. In DNA form, the CDR3 reads TGTGCCAGCAGCGACCACGCAACTAATGAAAAACTGTTTTTT.

The chain links TRBV5-8 to TRBJ1-2; 9 bases align to TRBD1. V was pared by 4 bases and J by 3 bases, with 10 bases of the junction left unmatched. Per the germline V gene, CDR1 is SGHTS and CDR2 is YDEGEE. This CDR3 is 16 amino acids long. CDR3: CASSDRDREWYYGYTF. CDR3 coding DNA: TGTGCCAGCAGCGACCGGGACAGGGAATGGTACTATGGCTACACCTTC.

CDR3 region: CASSGWGGSDTEAFF. The CDR3 DNA reads as TGTGCCAGCAGCGGGTGGGGGGGGTCGGACACTGAAGCTTTCTTT. The V and J genes are TRBV7-9 and TRBJ1-1; possible D gene TRBD1, 5 bases. This CDR3 is built from 15 residues. The germline CDR1 and CDR2 sequences are SEHNR and FQNEAQ (reference sequence). V lost 5 bases and J lost 3, with 16 bases in between.

This chain links TRBV10-3 with TRBJ2-7; no firm D call. CDR3 size: 11 residues. CDR1 and CDR2 (germline): ENHRY, SYGVKD. V shed 3 bases and J shed 4 bases, with 4 bases lying between them. The CDR3 protein is CAISEGYEQYF. The CDR3 DNA is TGTGCCATCAGTGAAGGATACGAGCAGTACTTC.

The genes are TRBV6-5 and TRBJ1-1; tentatively, D is TRBD1 (6 bases). The CDR3 is 15 residues long. Trimming stripped 8 bases from V and 5 bases from J, with 21 bases between. In germline, CDR1 is MNHEY, CDR2 SVGAGI. CDR3 in amino acids: CASQPRGRGETEAFF. DNA of the CDR3: TGTGCCAGCCAACCCCGAGGGAGGGGGGAGACTGAAGCTTTCTTT.

The genes are TRBV28 and TRBJ2-2; maybe TRBD1 (5 bases). Trimming took off 6 bases at V and 0 bases at J, with 11 bases between the two ends. The CDR3 consists of 15 residues. Germline V gene sequence: CDR1 MDHEN, CDR2 SYDVKM. CDR3 bases: TGTGCCAGCAGGGGGCAGGGCACGAACACCGGGGAGCTGTTTTTT. Translation gives CASRGQGTNTGELFF.

The chain recombines TRBV29-1 with TRBJ2-1, with TRBD1 matching over 7 bases. With V trimmed by 5 bases and J by 8 bases, 12 bases remained unmatched. Germline CDR1 reads SQVTM; CDR2 reads ANQGSEA. This CDR3 comprises 14 residues. The CDR3 coding sequence is TGCAGCGTTCGAAAGACAGGGATCGGCGATGAGCAGTTCTTC. Protein product: CSVRKTGIGDEQFF.

The chain carries TRBV19 and TRBJ1-1; D not resolved. Germline values: CDR1 LNHDA, CDR2 SQIVND (reference sequence). V was cut by 4 bases and J by 1 base, with 7 bases left in between. There are 13 residues in the CDR3. CDR3 amino acids: CASSTTRNTEAFF. The CDR3 DNA reads TGTGCCAGTAGTACGACAAGGAACACTGAAGCTTTCTTT.

In this sample, this clone turned up once. V usage is TRBV6-5 and J usage is TRBJ2-1; possible D gene TRBD2, 7 bases. This CDR3 has 15 amino acids. Germline-derived CDR1 and CDR2 are MNHEY and SVGAGI. Trimming stripped 5 bases from V and 4 bases from J, with 15 bases between. This CDR3 reads CASSPGGPLYNEQFF. CDR3 sequence (DNA): TGTGCCAGCAGTCCCGGGGGGCCGCTTTACAATGAGCAGTTCTTC.

This chain uses TRBV3-1 (or the pseudogene TRBV3-2) with TRBJ1-2; D uncertain. Between the trimmed V and J ends, which lost 0 bases and 5 bases, there was a span of 13 bases. CDR1 and CDR2 from the germline V gene are LGHDT and YNNKEL (reference sequence). The CDR3 has 15 residues. CDR3 nucleotide sequence: TGTGCCAGCAGCCAAGATTGGCGGGGAGGGTATGGCTACACCTTC. Amino acids: CASSQDWRGGYGYTF.

This chain links TRBV30 with TRBJ1-1; 11 bases match TRBD1. Germline CDR1 is GTSNPN and CDR2 is SVGIG (reference sequence). V lost 0 bases and J lost 7; bases outside the gene matches: 7. The CDR3 sequence is 15 residues long. The CDR3 DNA follows: TGTGCCTGGAGTGTACTCGGACAGGGGGCGGTTGAAGCTTTCTTT. Its protein is CAWSVLGQGAVEAFF.

This clone showed up just a few times. At one end, the junction sequence differs from germline, possibly due to a read error. The chain combines TRBV5-1 with TRBJ2-6; a possible D gene is TRBD2 (7 bases). Germline V gene lookup returns CDR1 SGHRS and CDR2 YFSETQ. The CDR3 sequence is 18 residues long. The CDR3 loop reads CARSWGGTFSSGANVLTF. The CDR3 bases are TGCGCCCGCAGCTGGGGGGGGACATTCAGCTCTGGGGCCAACGTCCTGACTTTC.

The chain employs TRBV7-2 and TRBJ1-5; TRBD1 is a possible D gene (6 bases). V lost 1 base, J lost 7 bases, and 14 bases lay in between. Germline CDR1 SGHTA, CDR2 FQGNSA. This CDR3 is 15 amino acids long. This chain's CDR3 is CASSLDSGAGQPQHF. The CDR3 bases are TGTGCCAGCAGCTTAGACTCGGGGGCTGGGCAGCCCCAGCATTTT.

The chain carries TRBV28 and TRBJ1-4; D is ambiguous. The germline CDR1 and CDR2 sequences are MDHEN and SYDVKM. This CDR3 comprises 13 residues. The V and J ends lost 8 bases and 3 bases respectively, with 10 bases between them. The CDR3 region is CASLSPPNEKLFF. Written as DNA, the CDR3 is TGTGCCAGCCTTTCCCCCCCTAATGAAAAACTGTTTTTT.

This clone was picked up a small number of times. This chain links TRBV19 with TRBJ2-1, with 8 bases matching TRBD1. Trimming took 6 bases from V and 1 from J; bases not matched to a gene: 5. Germline V gene sequence: CDR1 LNHDA, CDR2 SQIVND (reference sequence). The CDR3 sequence is 15 residues long. CDR3 loop: CASRVDRGSYNEQFF. In nucleotides, the CDR3 is TGTGCCAGTAGAGTAGACAGGGGTTCCTACAATGAGCAGTTCTTC.

The chain joins TRBV5-7 to TRBJ2-6; no reliable D call. TRBV5-7 counts as an open reading frame of uncertain function. This CDR3 spans 17 amino acids. V shed 9 bases and J shed 0 bases, with 19 bases lying between them. CDR3 protein: CAISTGTFCSGANVLTF. Written as DNA, the CDR3 is TGTGCCATATCTACGGGCACGTTTTGCTCTGGGGCCAACGTCCTGACTTTC.

The chain has TRBV12-5 and TRBJ1-1; TRBD1 matches at 7 bases. J gave up 2 bases and V 6 bases, and 9 bases lay outside the gene matches. This CDR3 region has 15 residues. CDR1 is LGHNT, CDR2 FRNRAP, per germline. The CDR3 protein is CASGTGTAKNTEAFF. CDR3 in DNA: TGTGCTAGTGGGACCGGGACAGCTAAAAACACTGAAGCTTTCTTT.

V is TRBV5-5 and J is TRBJ2-5, with D perhaps TRBD1 or TRBD2 (6 bases each). The germline gives CDR1 SGHKS, CDR2 YYEKEE (reference sequence). Trimming left V 0 bases short and J 1 base short, with 7 bases between. This CDR3 comprises 14 residues. The CDR3 here is CASSLGGAQETQYF. CDR3 DNA: TGTGCCAGCAGCTTGGGGGGGGCCCAAGAGACCCAGTACTTC.

The gene calls are TRBV9 and TRBJ2-5, with D perhaps TRBD2 (6 bases). Germline V gene data show CDR1 as SGDLS and CDR2 as YYNGEE. The CDR3 has 14 amino acids. V lost 2 bases and J lost 5, with 13 bases in between. The CDR3 is CASSVSASVETQYF. CDR3 nucleotide sequence: TGTGCCAGCAGCGTTTCCGCTAGCGTGGAGACCCAGTACTTC.

This chain uses TRBV19 with TRBJ1-1, with D uncertain. Germline CDR1 and CDR2: LNHDA and SQIVND (reference sequence). V was cut by 5 bases and J by 4 bases, with 20 bases left in between. The CDR3 covers 16 residues. The CDR3 here is CASSWAPFQETTEAFF. The CDR3 DNA follows: TGTGCCAGTAGTTGGGCTCCCTTCCAGGAGACCACTGAAGCTTTCTTT.

This clone was counted a single time. This chain connects TRBV9 to TRBJ2-3, with unresolved D. Germline CDR1 SGDLS, CDR2 YYNGEE. Trimming pared 3 bases from V and 4 bases from J, leaving 12 bases between. The CDR3 totals 14 residues. CDR3 loop: CASSAAALPDTQYF. In nucleotides, the CDR3 is TGTGCCAGCAGCGCCGCGGCATTACCAGATACGCAGTATTTT.

V and J are TRBV9 and TRBJ2-1, with 9 bases fitting TRBD2. The length of the CDR3 is 13 residues. The germline gives CDR1 SGDLS, CDR2 YYNGEE. Unmatched junction bases numbered 6, after V lost 1 base and J lost 13 bases. The CDR3 is CASSVNSGGPQFF. CDR3 DNA: TGTGCCAGCAGCGTAAACAGCGGGGGGCCCCAGTTCTTC.

The rearrangement uses TRBV24-1 and TRBJ1-2; the D is unclear. Trimming removed 1 base at V and 4 bases at J, with 9 bases between. The CDR3 is 14 amino acids. Germline V gene lookup returns CDR1 KGHDR and CDR2 SFDVKD. The DNA of the CDR3 is TGTGCCACCAGTGATTTAACCAGGAGCTATGGCTACACCTTC. Encoded protein: CATSDLTRSYGYTF.

The chain links TRBV3-1 (or the pseudogene TRBV3-2) to TRBJ2-5, with TRBD2 as a possible D gene (6 bases). This CDR3 has 13 residues. Trimming pared 4 bases from V and 3 bases from J, leaving 9 bases between. Per the germline V gene, CDR1 is LGHDT and CDR2 is YNNKEL (reference sequence). CDR3 residues: CASSRDLKETQYF. CDR3 nucleotide sequence: TGTGCCAGCAGCCGGGACTTAAAAGAGACCCAGTACTTC.